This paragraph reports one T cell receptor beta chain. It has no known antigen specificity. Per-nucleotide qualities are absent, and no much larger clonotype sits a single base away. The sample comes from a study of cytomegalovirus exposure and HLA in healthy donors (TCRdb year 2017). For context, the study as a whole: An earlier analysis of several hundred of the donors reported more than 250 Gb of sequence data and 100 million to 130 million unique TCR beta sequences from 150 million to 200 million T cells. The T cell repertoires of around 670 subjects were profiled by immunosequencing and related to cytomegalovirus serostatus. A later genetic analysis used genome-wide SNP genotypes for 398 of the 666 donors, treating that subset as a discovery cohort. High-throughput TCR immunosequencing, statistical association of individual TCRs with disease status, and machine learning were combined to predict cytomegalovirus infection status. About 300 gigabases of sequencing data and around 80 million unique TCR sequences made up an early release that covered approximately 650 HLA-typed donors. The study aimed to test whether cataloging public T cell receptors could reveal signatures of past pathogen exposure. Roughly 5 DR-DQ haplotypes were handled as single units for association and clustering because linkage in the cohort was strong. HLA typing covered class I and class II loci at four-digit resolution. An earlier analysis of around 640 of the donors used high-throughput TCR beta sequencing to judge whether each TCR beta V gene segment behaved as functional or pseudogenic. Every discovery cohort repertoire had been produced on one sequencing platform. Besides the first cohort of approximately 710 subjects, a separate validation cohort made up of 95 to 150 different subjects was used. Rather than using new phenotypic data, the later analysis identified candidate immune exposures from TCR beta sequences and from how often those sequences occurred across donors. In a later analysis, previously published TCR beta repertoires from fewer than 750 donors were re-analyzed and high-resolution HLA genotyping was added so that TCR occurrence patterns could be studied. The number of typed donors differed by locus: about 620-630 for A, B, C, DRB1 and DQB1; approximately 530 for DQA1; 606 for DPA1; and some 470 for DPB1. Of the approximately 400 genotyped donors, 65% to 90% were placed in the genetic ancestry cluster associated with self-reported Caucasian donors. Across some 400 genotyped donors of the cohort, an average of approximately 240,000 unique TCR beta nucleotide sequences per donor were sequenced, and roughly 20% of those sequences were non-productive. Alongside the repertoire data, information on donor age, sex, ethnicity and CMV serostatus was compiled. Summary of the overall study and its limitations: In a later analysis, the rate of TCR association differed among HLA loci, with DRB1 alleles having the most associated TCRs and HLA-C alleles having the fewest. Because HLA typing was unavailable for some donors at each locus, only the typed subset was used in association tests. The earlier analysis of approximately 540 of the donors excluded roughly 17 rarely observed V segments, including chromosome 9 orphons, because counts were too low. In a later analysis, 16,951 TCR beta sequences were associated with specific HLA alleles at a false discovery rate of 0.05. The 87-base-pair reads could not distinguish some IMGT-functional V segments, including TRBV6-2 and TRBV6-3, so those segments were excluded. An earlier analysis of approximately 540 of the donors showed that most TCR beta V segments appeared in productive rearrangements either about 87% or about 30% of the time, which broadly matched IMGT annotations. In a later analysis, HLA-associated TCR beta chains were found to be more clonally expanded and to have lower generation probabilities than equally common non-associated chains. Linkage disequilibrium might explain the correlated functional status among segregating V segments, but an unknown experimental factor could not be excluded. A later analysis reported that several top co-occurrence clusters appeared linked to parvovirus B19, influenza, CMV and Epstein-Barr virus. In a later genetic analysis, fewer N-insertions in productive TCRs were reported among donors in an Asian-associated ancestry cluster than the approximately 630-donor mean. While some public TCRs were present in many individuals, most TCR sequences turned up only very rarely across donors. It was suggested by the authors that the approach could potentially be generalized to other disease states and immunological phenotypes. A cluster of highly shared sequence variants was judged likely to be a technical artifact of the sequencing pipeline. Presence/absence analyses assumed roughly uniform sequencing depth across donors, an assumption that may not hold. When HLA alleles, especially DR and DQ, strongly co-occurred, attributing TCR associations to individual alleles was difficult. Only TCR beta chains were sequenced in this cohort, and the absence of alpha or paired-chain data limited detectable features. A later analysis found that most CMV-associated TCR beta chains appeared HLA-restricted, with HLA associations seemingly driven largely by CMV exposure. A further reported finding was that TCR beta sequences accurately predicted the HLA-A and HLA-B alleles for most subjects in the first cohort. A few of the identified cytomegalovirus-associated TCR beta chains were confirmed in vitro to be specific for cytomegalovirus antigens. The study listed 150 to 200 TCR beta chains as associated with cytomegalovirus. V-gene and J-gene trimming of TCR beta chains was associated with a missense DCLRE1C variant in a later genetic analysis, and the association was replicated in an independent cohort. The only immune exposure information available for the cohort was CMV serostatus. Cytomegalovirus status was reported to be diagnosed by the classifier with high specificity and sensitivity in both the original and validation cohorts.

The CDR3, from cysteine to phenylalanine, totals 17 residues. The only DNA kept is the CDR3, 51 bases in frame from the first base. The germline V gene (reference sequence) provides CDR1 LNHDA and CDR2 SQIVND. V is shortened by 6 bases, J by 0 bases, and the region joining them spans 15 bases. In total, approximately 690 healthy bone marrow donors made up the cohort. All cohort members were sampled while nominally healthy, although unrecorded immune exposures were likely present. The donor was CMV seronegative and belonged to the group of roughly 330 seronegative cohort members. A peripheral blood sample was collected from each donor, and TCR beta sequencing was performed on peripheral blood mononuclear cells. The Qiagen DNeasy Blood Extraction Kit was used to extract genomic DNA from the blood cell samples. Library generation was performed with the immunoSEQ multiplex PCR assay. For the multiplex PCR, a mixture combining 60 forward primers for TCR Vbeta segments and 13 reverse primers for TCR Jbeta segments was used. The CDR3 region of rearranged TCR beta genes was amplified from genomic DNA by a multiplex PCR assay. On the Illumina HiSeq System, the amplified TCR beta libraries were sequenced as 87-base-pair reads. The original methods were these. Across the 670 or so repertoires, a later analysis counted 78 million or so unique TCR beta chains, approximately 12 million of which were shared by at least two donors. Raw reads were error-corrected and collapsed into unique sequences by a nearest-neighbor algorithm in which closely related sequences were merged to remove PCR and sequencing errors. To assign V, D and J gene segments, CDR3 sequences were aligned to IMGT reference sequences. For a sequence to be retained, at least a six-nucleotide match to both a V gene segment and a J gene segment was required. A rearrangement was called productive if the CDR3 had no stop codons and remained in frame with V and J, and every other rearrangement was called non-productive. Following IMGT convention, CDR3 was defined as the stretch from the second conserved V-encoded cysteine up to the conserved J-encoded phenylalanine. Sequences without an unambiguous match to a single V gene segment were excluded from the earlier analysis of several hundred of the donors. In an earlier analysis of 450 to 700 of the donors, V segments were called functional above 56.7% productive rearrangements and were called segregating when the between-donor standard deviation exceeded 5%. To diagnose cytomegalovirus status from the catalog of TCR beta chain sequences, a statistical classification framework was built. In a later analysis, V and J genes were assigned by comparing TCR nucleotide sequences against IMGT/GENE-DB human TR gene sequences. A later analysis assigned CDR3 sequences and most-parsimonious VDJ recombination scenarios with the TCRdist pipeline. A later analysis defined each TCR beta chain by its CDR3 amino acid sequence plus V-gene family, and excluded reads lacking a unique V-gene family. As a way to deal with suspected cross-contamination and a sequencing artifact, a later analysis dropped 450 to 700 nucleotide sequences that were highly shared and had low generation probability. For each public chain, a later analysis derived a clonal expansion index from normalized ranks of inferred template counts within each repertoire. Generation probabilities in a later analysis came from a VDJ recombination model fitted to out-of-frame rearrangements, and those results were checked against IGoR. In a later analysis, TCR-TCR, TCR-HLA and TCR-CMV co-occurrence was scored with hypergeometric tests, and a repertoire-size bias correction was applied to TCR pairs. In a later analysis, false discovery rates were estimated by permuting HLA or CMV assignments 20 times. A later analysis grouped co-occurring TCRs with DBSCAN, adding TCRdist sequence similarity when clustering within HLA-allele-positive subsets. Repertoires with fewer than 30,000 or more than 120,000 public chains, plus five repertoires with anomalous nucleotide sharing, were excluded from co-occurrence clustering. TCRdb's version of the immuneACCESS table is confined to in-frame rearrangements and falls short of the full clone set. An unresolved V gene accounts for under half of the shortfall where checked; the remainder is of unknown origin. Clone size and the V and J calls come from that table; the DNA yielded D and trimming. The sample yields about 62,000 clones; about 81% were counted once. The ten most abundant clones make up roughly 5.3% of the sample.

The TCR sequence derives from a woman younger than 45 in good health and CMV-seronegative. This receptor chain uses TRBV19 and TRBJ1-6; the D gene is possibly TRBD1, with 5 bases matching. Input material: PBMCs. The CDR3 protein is CASSLADTRSYNSPLHF. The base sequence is TGTGCCAGTAGCCTAGCGGACACCCGCTCCTATAATTCACCCCTCCACTTT.